These T cell receptor beta chains were read from a single sample in a study of T cells after yellow fever vaccination. In TCRdb, the 5' RACE reads were re-called with MiXCR into one record per CDR3 protein. The sample contains roughly 160,000 distinct CDR3 sequences, about a tenth of which appear only once. The sample was CD8+ T cells sorted from PBMCs, taken 45 days after the yellow fever booster vaccination. The receptors stem from a man aged 18 to 35 who received the YFV17D yellow fever vaccine. CDR3s include the opening cysteine and the closing phenylalanine or tryptophan. D genes are given only for firm matches. Expanded clones are given a class, and other clones once, few, many or no size at all.

clone size,D gene,J gene,V gene,CDR3 protein,CDR3 DNA
many,TRBD2,TRBJ2-3,TRBV5-1,CASRSGLAGDVDTQYF,TGCGCCAGCAGATCAGGTCTAGCGGGGGACGTAGATACGCAGTATTTT
NA,NA,TRBJ1-1,TRBV7-8,CASYTGTKNTEAFF,TGTGCCAGCTATACCGGGACAAAGAACACTGAAGCTTTCTTT
NA,NA,TRBJ1-2,TRBV20-1,CSEQDTDNYGYTF,TGCAGTGAACAGGACACCGATAACTATGGCTACACCTTC
NA,NA,TRBJ2-5,TRBV6-2/TRBV6-3,CASSYVWGETQYF,TGTGCCAGCAGTTATGTGTGGGGAGAGACCCAGTACTTC
many,NA,TRBJ2-2,TRBV6-6,CASSSFNTGELFF,TGTGCCAGCAGTTCGTTTAACACCGGGGAGCTGTTTTTT
few,TRBD1,TRBJ2-1,TRBV2,CASSVGTGGSNEQFF,TGTGCCAGCAGTGTTGGGACAGGGGGCTCGAATGAGCAGTTCTTC
NA,TRBD1,TRBJ1-1,TRBV6-5,CASSYLGQGEAFF,TGTGCCAGCAGTTACCTTGGACAGGGGGAAGCTTTCTTT
NA,NA,TRBJ2-5,TRBV20-1,CSAKSGYREIETQYF,TGCAGTGCCAAGAGTGGGTACAGGGAGATAGAGACCCAGTACTTC
NA,TRBD2,TRBJ2-1,TRBV4-1,CASSWEGINEQFF,TGCGCCAGCAGTTGGGAGGGGATCAATGAGCAGTTCTTC
NA,TRBD2,TRBJ2-2,TRBV6-1,CASSLAGGITGELFF,TGTGCCAGCAGTCTAGCGGGGGGTATCACCGGGGAGCTGTTTTTT
few,NA,TRBJ1-5,TRBV19,CASSPQASGNQPQHF,TGTGCCAGTAGTCCACAGGCATCGGGCAATCAGCCCCAGCATTTT
few,TRBD1,TRBJ2-2,TRBV7-9,CASSRDSWDTGELFF,TGTGCCAGCAGCCGGGACAGCTGGGACACCGGGGAGCTGTTTTTT
many,NA,TRBJ1-1,TRBV5-5,CASSSDMNTEAFF,TGTGCCAGCAGCTCGGACATGAACACTGAAGCTTTCTTT
few,NA,TRBJ2-4,TRBV19,CASSIAGAVAKNIQYF,TGTGCCAGTAGTATAGCGGGGGCTGTAGCCAAAAACATTCAGTACTTC
many,NA,TRBJ2-5,TRBV7-2,CASSLRRQGIETQYF,TGTGCCAGCAGCCTCCGTCGGCAGGGGATAGAGACCCAGTACTTC
few,TRBD1,TRBJ2-7,TRBV4-1,CASSHRQGEHEQYF,TGCGCCAGCAGCCACCGACAGGGAGAGCACGAGCAGTACTTC
NA,NA,TRBJ1-1,TRBV6-5,CASSFRGLNTEAFF,TGTGCCAGCAGCTTCAGGGGCCTGAACACTGAAGCTTTCTTT
few,NA,TRBJ2-3,TRBV11-2,CASTASESRTDTQYF,TGTGCCAGCACCGCTTCGGAGAGCCGCACAGATACGCAGTATTTT
NA,NA,TRBJ2-7,TRBV20-1,CSARASRDTSYEQYF,TGCAGTGCTAGAGCATCACGGGACACCTCCTACGAGCAGTACTTC
few,TRBD1,TRBJ2-2,TRBV6-5,CASKKRQGEQTGELFF,TGTGCCAGCAAAAAGAGACAGGGGGAGCAAACCGGGGAGCTGTTTTTT
many,NA,TRBJ1-2,TRBV29-1,CSVDPALTGNYGYTF,TGCAGCGTTGATCCCGCCCTTACAGGAAACTATGGCTACACCTTC
few,NA,TRBJ2-1,TRBV3-1,CASSPGSAYNEQFF,TGTGCCAGCAGCCCCGGGTCGGCCTACAATGAGCAGTTCTTC
few,NA,TRBJ2-1,TRBV25-1,CASSALIQPKGQFF,TGTGCCAGCAGTGCTTTGATACAGCCTAAAGGGCAGTTCTTC
NA,TRBD2,TRBJ2-1,TRBV6-6,CASSYSTGGVNEQFF,TGTGCCAGCAGTTACTCGACCGGGGGGGTTAATGAGCAGTTCTTC
NA,TRBD1,TRBJ2-1,TRBV10-1,CASSESRDRAISSYNEQFF,TGCGCCAGCAGTGAGAGCCGGGACAGGGCAATTAGTTCCTACAATGAGCAGTTCTTC
NA,NA,TRBJ2-3,TRBV3-1,CASSLSSGINTDTQYF,TGTGCCAGCAGCCTTTCTTCAGGGATCAACACAGATACGCAGTATTTT
few,NA,TRBJ2-1,TRBV7-9,CASIPGDDYNEQFF,TGTGCCAGCATCCCGGGGGACGACTACAATGAGCAGTTCTTC
NA,NA,TRBJ1-2,TRBV6-5,CASRHIGYDYTF,TGTGCCAGCAGGCACATTGGTTATGACTACACCTTC
NA,TRBD1,TRBJ2-7,TRBV19,CASSIGFRDSPYEQYF,TGTGCCAGTAGTATCGGATTCCGGGACAGCCCCTACGAGCAGTACTTC
NA,TRBD2,TRBJ2-5,TRBV7-9,CASSSGLAGGLQETQYF,TGTGCCAGCAGCTCGGGACTAGCGGGGGGGCTACAAGAGACCCAGTACTTC
many,TRBD2,TRBJ2-1,TRBV27,CASSLTSGGYNEQFF,TGTGCCAGCAGTTTGACTAGCGGGGGTTACAATGAGCAGTTCTTC
NA,TRBD1,TRBJ2-3,TRBV7-3,CASSSWTGMGSDTQYF,TGTGCCAGCAGCTCCTGGACAGGGATGGGCTCAGATACGCAGTATTTT
NA,NA,TRBJ1-5,TRBV24-1,CATSDQPQHF,TGTGCCACCAGTGATCAGCCCCAGCATTTT
few,TRBD1,TRBJ2-7,TRBV5-1,CASSPKTGDHYEQYF,TGCGCCAGCAGCCCTAAGACAGGGGACCATTACGAGCAGTACTTC
NA,TRBD1,TRBJ1-3,TRBV20-1,CSARMTGAGNTIYF,TGCAGTGCTAGAATGACAGGGGCTGGAAACACCATATATTTT
many,NA,TRBJ2-5,TRBV6-5,CASSYPPSETQYF,TGTGCCAGCAGTTACCCTCCCTCGGAGACCCAGTACTTC
few,NA,TRBJ2-7,TRBV11-2,CASSSGPGALLEQYF,TGTGCCAGCAGCTCCGGTCCAGGGGCCCTCCTCGAGCAGTACTTC
NA,NA,TRBJ1-1,TRBV6-6,CASSQPWVQDTEAFF,TGTGCCAGCAGTCAGCCCTGGGTACAGGACACTGAAGCTTTCTTT
NA,TRBD2,TRBJ2-7,TRBV10-1,CASSAGTSGYEQYF,TGCGCCAGCAGTGCCGGGACTAGCGGCTACGAGCAGTACTTC
few,NA,TRBJ1-2,TRBV7-9,CASSLAAVAPLQAAHLYGYTF,TGTGCCAGCAGCTTAGCGGCAGTCGCCCCGCTTCAGGCCGCCCATCTCTATGGCTACACCTTC
few,NA,TRBJ2-1,TRBV7-9,CASSGTLVDEQFF,TGTGCCAGCAGCGGTACGCTAGTCGATGAGCAGTTCTTC
few,NA,TRBJ1-5,TRBV6-2/TRBV6-3,CATSLESPGLSNQPQHF,TGTGCCACCTCACTTGAGTCCCCCGGGCTTAGCAATCAGCCCCAGCATTTT
NA,TRBD1,TRBJ1-1,TRBV13,CASSLGGQGVNTEAFF,TGTGCCAGCAGCTTAGGAGGACAGGGGGTGAACACTGAAGCTTTCTTT
NA,NA,TRBJ2-1,TRBV24-1,CATSDPWANYNEQFF,TGTGCCACCAGTGACCCGTGGGCTAACTACAATGAGCAGTTCTTC
many,TRBD1,TRBJ2-3,TRBV24-1,CATSDPRDRGGDTQYF,TGTGCCACCAGTGACCCTAGGGACAGGGGGGGAGATACGCAGTATTTT
few,TRBD2,TRBJ2-1,TRBV2,CASSELFSGGAFVDEQFF,TGTGCCAGCAGTGAGTTATTCAGCGGGGGGGCCTTTGTGGATGAGCAGTTCTTC
few,NA,TRBJ2-3,TRBV13,CASSLIADTQYF,TGTGCCAGCAGCTTAATCGCAGATACGCAGTATTTT
NA,TRBD1,TRBJ1-1,TRBV4-1,CASSQPTGVEAFF,TGCGCCAGCAGCCAACCAACAGGGGTCGAAGCTTTCTTT
many,TRBD2,TRBJ2-2,TRBV4-3,CASRGLANTGELFF,TGCGCCAGCAGGGGACTAGCGAACACCGGGGAGCTGTTTTTT
NA,NA,TRBJ1-6,TRBV27,CASSSTGDSPLHF,TGTGCCAGCAGTTCAACGGGAGATTCACCCCTCCACTTT
NA,NA,TRBJ2-2,TRBV21-1,CASSKARGRDTGELFF,TGTGCCAGCAGCAAAGCCAGGGGGCGTGACACCGGGGAGCTGTTTTTT
few,TRBD1,TRBJ1-3,TRBV12-3/TRBV12-4,CASSLEKTGVEAGNTIYF,TGTGCCAGCAGTTTAGAAAAGACAGGGGTCGAGGCTGGAAACACCATATATTTT
many,NA,TRBJ2-2,TRBV5-1,CASSRGANTGELFF,TGCGCCAGCAGTCGCGGGGCGAACACCGGGGAGCTGTTTTTT
few,TRBD2,TRBJ2-2,TRBV6-5,CASSWGGNTGELFF,TGTGCCAGCAGTTGGGGGGGTAACACCGGGGAGCTGTTTTTT
NA,TRBD1,TRBJ2-3,TRBV6-1,CASSSTGVGADTQYF,TGTGCCAGCAGTTCCACAGGGGTCGGCGCAGATACGCAGTATTTT
NA,NA,TRBJ1-6,TRBV27,CASSFGWDSPLHF,TGTGCCAGCAGTTTTGGGTGGGATTCACCCCTCCACTTT